This TCR beta chain comes out of a study of blood T cells in healthy people across ages. Primed by a sample-barcoded 5' primer and a J-beta primer mix, a second PCR proceeded for about 6 to 12 cycles. TCRdb used MiXCR to reprocess the 5' RACE reads, holding one entry per CDR3 protein. The profile covers about 1.7 million distinct CDR3 sequences, with about 28% appearing a single time and 7.7% taken by the ten largest. Points from the study as a whole: Higher diversity and more naive CD4+ cells were features of long-lived donors, compared to aged donors.

This clonotype was observed a few times. What it binds is unknown. Sequencing input: blood. This sequence was found in a woman under 40 in good health.

CDR3 DNA: TGCGCCAGCAGCGGGACTAGCGGGACGTACGAGCAGTACTTC. Translation gives CASSGTSGTYEQYF. V gene TRBV5-1 combines with J gene TRBJ2-7; 13 bases agree with TRBD2. The length of the CDR3 is 14 residues. Germline V gives CDR1 SGHRS, CDR2 YFSETQ. V lost 4 bases, J lost 4 bases, and 2 bases stayed unmatched.